The TCR beta chain under discussion was sequenced for a study of cytomegalovirus exposure and HLA in healthy donors. Whole-study findings and limits: Available immune exposure information covered CMV serostatus only. It was taken for granted in presence/absence analyses that sequencing depth across donors was roughly uniform.

The PCR had 60 Vbeta and 13 Jbeta primers. This table comes from immunoSEQ multiplex PCR, and its TCRdb copy is limited to in-frame clones, with some not included. Among a few hundred thousand clones, 70% to 80% were seen once, and the ten largest hold 15%. Notes on this clone: The antigen remains undetermined.

The TCR originated in a man in his forties in good health and CMV-seronegative. Source material: PBMCs.

CDR3 nucleotide sequence: TGTGCCAGCAGCAGGGGAGGGGAGGGGTACGAGCAGTACTTC. Protein: CASSRGGEGYEQYF. This sequence joins TRBV9 and TRBJ2-7; 7 bases match TRBD2. The ends lost 4 bases at V and 4 bases at J; junction bases unmatched: 8. The CDR3 has 14 amino acids. Germline loops: CDR1 SGDLS, CDR2 YYNGEE.